This paragraph covers one TCR beta chain sequence. The germline CDR1 and CDR2 sequences are MNHEY and SMNVEV (reference sequence). The CDR3 has 14 amino acids. With 8 bases removed from V and 0 bases from J, the gap between germline ends came to 11 bases. This sample stems from a study of blood T cell repertoires in COVID-19. Study context: From the United States, Italy and Spain came samples of acute and convalescent COVID-19. In each case, the material was cDNA or gDNA derived from T cells, B-cell-depleted T cells, or PBMCs.

Under the authors' procedure: Researchers report that nucleated cell counts were estimated from reference gene primer amplification. Repertoires were generated with immunoSEQ multiplex PCR, while TCRdb's copy carries only in-frame clones and drops some. That table is the source of V, J and clone size, and D and trimming were worked out from the DNA. The sample gives about 300,000 clones, around 85% of which show up once; 1.9% is in the top ten. The chain combines TRBV27 with TRBJ1-5; a possible D gene is TRBD1 (6 bases). This receptor was identified in a woman in her twenties or thirties who had been exposed to COVID-19. Source material: PBMCs or T cells enriched from blood (not recorded which). The CDR3 loop is CASHPGDSNQPQHF. For the CDR3, the DNA is TGTGCCAGCCACCCAGGGGATAGCAATCAGCCCCAGCATTTT.